This TCR beta chain comes out of a study of cytomegalovirus exposure and HLA in healthy donors. The PCR ran on 60 Vbeta and 13 Jbeta primers. Sequencing was performed with immunoSEQ multiplex PCR; in TCRdb, only in-frame clones are kept and a portion is missing. The data show about 130,000 clones, with approximately 74% seen just once and approximately 7% held by the top ten. The V end lost 2 bases, the J end lost 8 bases, and 16 bases lay between the germline ends. This CDR3 has 15 amino acids. CDR1 MNHEY and CDR2 SMNVEV come from the germline V gene (reference sequence). The J gene is TRBJ2-1, the V gene TRBV27, with D perhaps matching TRBD2 (5 bases). The receptor was isolated from a man aged 40-50 years in good health and CMV-seropositive. The sequenced material came from PBMCs. For the CDR3, the DNA is TGTGCCAGCAGTTTAGGGCAGAGGAGGCAACATGAGCAGTTCTTC. This gives the protein CASSLGQRRQHEQFF.